This paragraph covers one T cell receptor beta chain sequence. This clone was recorded a few times. Its antigen is not yet known. Nothing much larger sits one base from this clone, and base qualities are not available. This sample was taken from a study of shared clonotypes between healthy human individuals (dated by TCRdb to 2020 to 2022). Some background on the complete study: A couple of women and a few men aged 18 to 49 years were included in the cohort. Blood TCR repertoires of 5 or 6 healthy adults were deeply sequenced to estimate repertoire size and the extent of clonotype sharing between individuals. For each donor, CD4 naive and CD4 memory were each run on three plates, CD8 naive on two plates, and CD8 memory on one plate. Between about 0.8 and 9 billion PBMCs per donor were obtained by leukapheresis. To increase sequencing depth and limit assay-specific biases, different laboratories used diverse techniques to prepare libraries and sequence TCR repertoires.

TCR CDR3 regions were amplified from genomic DNA by multiplex PCR using the deep immunoSEQ assay. Genomic DNA extracted from each cell subset was distributed evenly over all wells of several immunoSEQ 96-well plates, and each plate served as one replicate. Each replicate PCR for sorted subsets received around 210 ng genomic DNA, equal to tens of thousands of T cell genomes. Purified libraries were quantified with a Qubit 3.0 fluorometer, sized on a Bioanalyzer 2100, and re-quantified with the KAPA Library Quantification kit. Every immunoSEQ 96-well plate was sequenced on a separate single-read 150-cycle Illumina NextSeq 550 flow cell. For the original study's pipeline: Because only junctional sequences without quality scores were contained in the immunoSEQ output, filtering matching that applied to full-length reads could not be performed. Sequences were annotated with PyIR, a Python wrapper for IgBLAST v1.9, using IMGT germline references to assign V/J genes and CDR3. Reads were removed for weak V/J assignments (E-value above 1e-6), missing CDR3, stop codons, out-of-frame junctions, or ambiguous translated residues. V3J clonotypes were defined as sequences sharing an identical inferred V gene, J gene, and CDR3 amino acid sequence. To compute the percentage overlap between repertoires, the number of shared unique clonotypes was divided by the size of the smaller repertoire. Repertoire richness was assessed with RTK rarefaction, the Chao1 estimator, and Recon v2.1 estimates of unobserved clonotypes. Generation probabilities for all TCRbeta clonotypes obtained by the gDNA method from a few donors were computed using OLGA. Drawn from immuneACCESS, this table holds only the in-frame rearrangements with V and J called that TCRdb kept. Clones are partly lost; checked studies trace under half to an unresolved V gene and leave the rest unexplained. V and J calls and clone size are those listed in that table; D and trimming were worked out from the DNA. This sample holds 950,000 to 1,300,000 clones; around four fifths were observed only once. Approximately 1.5% of the sample is taken by the ten largest.

The CDR3, from cysteine to phenylalanine, totals 15 residues. Just CDR3 DNA is preserved here, 45 bases in frame from base 1. Trimming accounts for 4 bases at V and 7 bases at J, while the number of junction bases matched to no gene is 6. From a lookup of the germline V gene, CDR1 and CDR2 are MGHRA and YSYEKL. Paper-wide results and their limitations: Incomplete sequencing was indicated by rarefaction of sorted-subset datasets, despite the large sequencing depth. Sampling was restricted to blood, and TCR repertoires in tissue are likely to differ from TCR repertoires in blood. Across a handful of donors, about 5.2% of naive CD4, more than 3% of naive CD8, about 2% of memory CD4, and 0.3% to 0.45% of memory CD8 clonotypes were shared. Clonotypes shared by all four sorted-subset donors showed higher generation probabilities than non-shared clonotypes. Estimated clonotype richness was generally larger for naive than for memory subsets. The small number of donors limited the genetic and exposure-history diversity represented. Pairwise subsampling led to the expectation that sequencing depth would affect the degree of clonotype sharing among donors.

Donors were healthy HIV-negative adults with no recently reported acute infections or vaccinations. All donors were Caucasian adults living in Nashville, Tennessee, USA. Magnetic negative selection was used to enrich CD4+ T cells, after which naive cells were positively selected on CD45RA and the negative fraction became the memory subset. Blood was collected by leukapheresis, and PBMCs were isolated by Ficoll-Histopaque density gradient centrifugation and then cryopreserved in liquid nitrogen vapor phase. Analytical flow cytometry was used to check the purity and quantity of every magnetically sorted T cell population. Genomic DNA was isolated from each sorted fraction and quantified by UV absorbance on a Nanodrop 2000c.

This TCR derives from a man between 18 and 35 years old in good health. The sequencing sample was made of memory CD4+ T cells sorted from blood. The cell subset or site label of this sample denotes: CD45RA-negative fraction. The chain is assembled from TRBV4-1 and TRBJ1-6; TRBD1 agrees with 8 junctional bases. Here the CDR3 is given as CASSRKTGDNSPLHF. The DNA sequence is TGCGCCAGCAGCCGAAAGACAGGGGACAATTCACCCCTCCACTTT.